This entry describes one T cell receptor beta chain. Its specific antigen is unknown. It has no much larger one-base neighbor in the sample; base qualities were not kept. CDR1 SGHRS and CDR2 YFSETQ are derived from the germline V gene. The CDR3 spans 16 residues, from the cysteine through the phenylalanine. Only the CDR3 DNA stays, 48 bases, in frame from base 1. V gives up 0 bases and J gives up 0 bases, and the segment between their germline ends measures 10 bases. The data were taken from a study of T cell repertoires in cytomegalovirus infection (dated by TCRdb to the late 2010s). As for the study more broadly: Because public TCR beta signatures pointed to carriage of CMV infection together with the matching HLA type, the HLA type of each donor mattered for the analysis. Study-wide conclusions, independent of this receptor: The ex vivo response was dominated by HLA-C-restricted CMV-specific TCR beta clonotypes, which also provided the single most frequent clonotype in two of eight donors. In both this cohort and an independent roughly 350-donor cohort, the cumulative frequency of public TCR beta family members distinguished carriers of CMV infection plus the relevant HLA type.

Data came from an Illumina HiSeq 1500. Using fastp at Q25 and MiXCR, TCRdb reprocessed the public reads and kept productive beta chains. Every entry covers one CDR3 protein and lists the most common genes and DNA from its rows. This sample comprises about 740,000 distinct CDR3 sequences, approximately 40% of them detected only once. The ten biggest clones cover around 2.8% of the sample. The clonotype comes from a human donor in good health (CMV status not recorded). Some clones in this sample may be carry-over from other donors' samples. Recombination linked TRBV5-1 to TRBJ1-3, with the D gene not clear enough to name. Sequencing was done on a sample of PBMCs. For the CDR3, the sequence is CASSLDGPYSGNTIYF. The nucleotide sequence is TGCGCCAGCAGCTTGGACGGACCTTACTCTGGAAACACCATATATTTT.